A single sample gave rise to the 30 T cell receptor beta chains below, sequenced in a study of shared clonotypes between healthy human individuals. Repertoires were generated with immunoSEQ multiplex PCR, while TCRdb's copy carries only in-frame clones and drops some. The sample consists of 950,000 to 1,300,000 clones, under 80% of them appearing once. Material for sequencing was memory CD4+ T cells sorted from blood. Subset: CD45RA-negative fraction. These receptors all stem from a man aged 18 to 29 in good health.

This clone was found many times. The V gene is TRBV6-6, the J gene TRBJ2-7, with D maybe TRBD2 (6 bases). The CDR3 is 16 residues long. Deletions cut 0 bases from V and 5 bases from J, with 17 bases between. Germline CDR1 MNHNY, CDR2 SVGAGI (reference sequence). The CDR3 DNA reads TGTGCCAGCAGTTACTCGAGTTACGCCGGAGGGGACGAGCAGTACTTC. Its translation: CASSYSSYAGGDEQYF.

On this clone: At the DNA level, this CDR3 is encoded by other sequences in the same sample as well. This chain joins TRBV5-1 and TRBJ2-1; D is unclear. Deletions cut 6 bases from V and 4 bases from J, with 11 bases between. The CDR3 has 13 amino acids. From germline, CDR1 is SGHRS and CDR2 YFSETQ. The DNA of the CDR3 is TGCGCCAGCACGGACCCTAATTACAATGAGCAGTTCTTC. Amino acid sequence: CASTDPNYNEQFF.

The chain has TRBV6-6 and TRBJ2-1; 12 bases fit TRBD2. This CDR3 is built from 15 residues. Germline values: CDR1 MNHNY, CDR2 SVGAGI (reference sequence). Germline trimming cut 6 bases from V and 9 bases from J; bases unmatched to any gene: 9. The CDR3 sequence is CASSPRLAGEVEQFF. Here the CDR3 DNA reads TGTGCCAGCAGCCCACGACTAGCGGGAGAAGTTGAGCAGTTCTTC.

Note on this clone: The junction departs from the called germline gene at one end, perhaps through a read error. The chain recombines TRBV7-7 with TRBJ2-2, with 9 bases aligning to TRBD1. Looked up from germline, CDR1 is SSHAT and CDR2 is FNYEAQ (reference sequence). CDR3 length: 15 residues. The CDR3 reads CASTEQGALTGELFF. In nucleotides, the CDR3 is TGTGCTAGCACTGAACAGGGGGCGCTGACCGGGGAGCTGTTTTTT. The full variable domain, its missing parts supplied by reference TRBV7-7 and TRBJ2-2, is GAGVSQSPRYKVTKRGQDVTLRCDPISSHATLYWYQQALGQGPEFLTYFNYEAQPDKSGLPSDRFSAERPEGSISTLTIQRTEQRDSAMYRCASTEQGALTGELFFGEGSRLTVL.

This chain uses TRBV18 with TRBJ2-7; D may be TRBD1 (5 bases). Per the germline V gene, CDR1 is KGHSH and CDR2 is LQKENI. The germline V and J ends were trimmed by 4 bases and 7 bases, with 14 bases remaining between them. The CDR3 is 13 residues long. Here the CDR3 reads CASSQAQGREQYF. The DNA of the CDR3 is TGTGCCAGCTCACAGGCGCAGGGAAGGGAGCAGTACTTC.

This clone occurred once. The V and J genes are TRBV2 and TRBJ2-1; TRBD2 matches 10 bases. With 6 bases clipped from V and 9 bases from J, the junction kept 11 bases outside the gene matches. CDR1 and CDR2 from the germline V gene are SNHLY and FYNNEI. The CDR3 length is 15 residues. Written as DNA, the CDR3 is TGTGCCAGCAGGTCTTCTAGCGGGAGCGTCGGTGAGCAGTTCTTC. Translation gives CASRSSSGSVGEQFF.

The genes are TRBV5-8 and TRBJ2-1, with D possibly called TRBD1 or TRBD2 (5 bases each). V dropped 4 bases and J dropped 1 base, with 9 bases sitting between them. The CDR3 totals 14 residues. In germline, CDR1 is SGHTS, CDR2 YDEGEE. The CDR3 sequence is CASSLWGSYNEQFF. The CDR3, as DNA: TGTGCCAGCAGCCTATGGGGGTCCTACAATGAGCAGTTCTTC.

This clone occurred a few times. The V and J genes are TRBV5-8 and TRBJ1-3, with D hard to call. This CDR3 comprises 15 residues. The germline gives CDR1 SGHTS, CDR2 YDEGEE. With 0 bases removed from V and 3 bases from J, the gap between germline ends came to 10 bases. CDR3 protein: CASSLVGVGGNTIYF. In DNA form, the CDR3 reads TGTGCCAGCAGCTTGGTTGGGGTTGGTGGAAACACCATATATTTT.

The rearrangement links TRBV6-6 to TRBJ1-2; tentative D call: TRBD1 (5 bases). Trimming removed 4 bases at V and 0 bases at J, with 9 bases between. CDR1 and CDR2 (germline): MNHNY, SVGAGI (reference sequence). This CDR3 spans 14 amino acids. This chain's CDR3 is CASSFQGSNYGYTF. As DNA, the CDR3 is TGTGCCAGCAGTTTTCAGGGCTCTAACTATGGCTACACCTTC.

V gene TRBV7-2 combines with J gene TRBJ1-6, with 8 bases that match TRBD1. The CDR3 is made up of 15 amino acids. The germline CDR1 and CDR2 sequences are SGHTA and FQGNSA. After removal of 7 bases from V and 6 bases from J, the junction contained 8 bases not matched to a gene. This CDR3 is CASTDRGSLNSPLHF. The CDR3 DNA sequence: TGTGCCAGCACCGACAGGGGTTCCCTTAATTCACCCCTCCACTTT. The full variable domain, completed using reference TRBV7-2 and TRBJ1-6, is GAGVSQSPSNKVTEKGKDVELRCDPISGHTALYWYRQSLGQGLEFLIYFQGNSAPDKSGLPSDRFSAERTGGSVSTLTIQRTQQEDSAVYLCASTDRGSLNSPLHFGNGTRLTVT.

On this clone: A read error is likely here: a far larger clone is one base away. The rearrangement links TRBV4-1 to TRBJ1-2; D not certain. The CDR3 runs 13 residues. V lost 4 bases, J lost 4 bases, and 10 bases lay in between. CDR1 MGHRA and CDR2 YSYEKL come from the germline V gene. In DNA, the CDR3 is TGCGCCAGCAGCCCCCCGAGGAGCTATGGCTACACCTTC. Translating it yields CASSPPRSYGYTF.

V gene TRBV5-1 combines with J gene TRBJ2-5; 10 nucleotides align to TRBD2. Germline lookup yields CDR1 SGHRS and CDR2 YFSETQ. J lost 5 bases, V lost 1 base, and 8 bases had no gene match. This CDR3 comprises 16 residues. For the CDR3, the DNA is TGCGCCAGCAGCTTGCGGGCTAGCGGGGGCGGTGAGACCCAGTACTTC. Protein product: CASSLRASGGGETQYF.

The chain uses TRBV6-1 and TRBJ1-2; D is undetermined. CDR1 is MNHNS, CDR2 SASEGT, per germline. CDR3 size: 14 residues. V lost 5 bases, J lost 8 bases, and 18 bases lay in between. CDR3 nucleotide sequence: TGTGCCAGCAGTAAGTCCGTGGTTAATGCGGGCTACACCTTC. Its translation: CASSKSVVNAGYTF.

The V gene is TRBV28, the J gene TRBJ1-2; TRBD1 matches at 8 bases. Germline V gives CDR1 MDHEN, CDR2 SYDVKM. This CDR3 comprises 14 residues. V lost 6 bases and J lost 4; bases outside the gene matches: 7. CDR3 DNA: TGTGCCAGCAGGGCCTCAGGGGGCAGCTATGGCTACACCTTC. Protein: CASRASGGSYGYTF.

The chain couples TRBV27 to TRBJ2-2, with 12 nucleotides matching TRBD2. Per the germline V gene, CDR1 is MNHEY and CDR2 is SMNVEV (reference sequence). V shed 3 bases, J shed 6 bases, and the junction held 5 bases outside the gene matches. The CDR3 totals 16 residues. CDR3 DNA sequence: TGTGCCAGCAGTTTTCTAGCGGGGGGGCACGCCGGGGAGCTGTTTTTT. Protein sequence: CASSFLAGGHAGELFF.

The CDR3 nucleotides read TGTGCCAGCAGCTTTGATGCCTATGGCTACACCTTC. Translation gives CASSFDAYGYTF. The chain employs TRBV7-9 and TRBJ1-2; D is unclear. The CDR3 is made up of 12 amino acids. The V and J ends lost 3 bases and 4 bases respectively, with 6 bases between them. Germline loops: CDR1 SEHNR, CDR2 FQNEAQ (reference sequence).

The chain employs TRBV28 and TRBJ1-1, with a possible D match to TRBD1 (5 bases). The CDR3 is 14 amino acids. Germline V gene sequence: CDR1 MDHEN, CDR2 SYDVKM. The V and J ends lost 2 bases and 5 bases respectively, with 12 bases between them. Written as DNA, the CDR3 is TGTGCCAGCAGTTTACCGCGGGGGAGGACTGAAGCTTTCTTT. Its protein is CASSLPRGRTEAFF.

The CDR3 reads CASSTRLDFADTQYF. The CDR3 DNA sequence: TGTGCCAGCAGCACGCGACTAGATTTCGCAGATACGCAGTATTTT. The chain carries TRBV7-6 and TRBJ2-3, with D perhaps matching TRBD2 (6 bases). Trimming removed 5 bases from V and 4 bases from J, with 16 bases in between. The CDR3 length is 15 residues. Germline V gene data show CDR1 as SGHVS and CDR2 as FNYEAQ.

The chain recombines TRBV2 with TRBJ1-2; D possibly corresponds to TRBD1 (5 bases). The CDR3 runs to 15 residues. CDR1 is SNHLY and CDR2 is FYNNEI in the germline V gene. Trimming removed 0 bases at V and 4 bases at J, with 12 bases between. The CDR3 here is CASSEALTGSYGYTF. CDR3 bases: TGTGCCAGCAGTGAAGCGCTTACAGGATCCTATGGCTACACCTTC.

This clone has only a few counts. V usage is TRBV7-9 and J usage is TRBJ2-5; 7 nucleotides agree with TRBD2. The germline V gene encodes CDR1 SEHNR and CDR2 FQNEAQ (reference sequence). The CDR3 loop spans 15 amino acids. V was pared by 5 bases and J by 5 bases, with 11 bases of the junction left unmatched. The CDR3, as DNA: TGTGCCAGCAGCCAGAGACTAGCCCAGGCGGAGACCCAGTACTTC. Translated: CASSQRLAQAETQYF.

V gene TRBV5-1 combines with J gene TRBJ1-5, with 7 bases identical to TRBD1. Germline V gives CDR1 SGHRS, CDR2 YFSETQ. The J segment lost 0 bases and the V segment lost 10 bases, leaving 10 bases of the junction unmatched. This CDR3 has 15 residues. The chain's CDR3 is CALPQTGRSNQPQHF. DNA of the CDR3: TGCGCCCTGCCCCAGACAGGGCGTAGCAATCAGCCCCAGCATTTT.

The chain has TRBV18 and TRBJ2-7; 8 bases are a match to TRBD1. Germline CDR1 reads KGHSH; CDR2 reads LQKENI. This CDR3 has 14 residues. The ends lost 3 bases at V and 4 bases at J; junction bases unmatched: 5. CDR3 loop: CASSPDRDVYEQYF. The DNA for the CDR3 is TGTGCCAGCTCACCGGACAGGGATGTGTACGAGCAGTACTTC.

The J gene is TRBJ1-4, the V gene TRBV4-3, with D unclear. The V end lost 1 base, the J end lost 8 bases, and 17 bases lay between the germline ends. Germline CDR1 and CDR2: LGHNA and YSLEER. The CDR3 totals 16 residues. The CDR3 loop reads CASSQVSPGADEKLFF. As DNA, the CDR3 is TGCGCCAGCAGCCAAGTCTCTCCGGGCGCGGACGAAAAACTGTTTTTT.

The V call is TRBV6-1, the J call TRBJ2-1; D is ambiguous. V was trimmed by 0 bases and J by 5 bases, leaving 8 bases between them. There are 14 residues in the CDR3. Germline V gives CDR1 MNHNS, CDR2 SASEGT. The chain's CDR3 is CASSEASRNNEQFF. CDR3 DNA: TGTGCCAGCAGTGAAGCGTCCCGTAACAATGAGCAGTTCTTC.

This clone has only a few counts. The chain employs TRBV5-4 and TRBJ2-5, with D uncertain. V shed 2 bases and J shed 5 bases, with 10 bases lying between them. This CDR3 region has 13 residues. Germline V lookup: CDR1 SGHNT, CDR2 YYREEE (reference sequence). The CDR3 protein is CASSFKGIETQYF. The DNA of the CDR3 is TGTGCCAGCAGCTTTAAGGGAATCGAGACCCAGTACTTC.

The chain has TRBV5-1 and TRBJ2-2; 8 nucleotides match TRBD2. This CDR3 contains 13 residues. Germline V gene lookup returns CDR1 SGHRS and CDR2 YFSETQ. Germline trimming cut 5 bases from V and 5 bases from J; bases unmatched to any gene: 2. CDR3 loop: CASRAGVTGELFF. As DNA, the CDR3 is TGCGCCAGCAGAGCGGGAGTTACCGGGGAGCTGTTTTTT.

In this sample, this clone turned up a few times. The genes are TRBV2 and TRBJ2-1; TRBD2 agrees at 13 bases. CDR3 size: 15 residues. The trim removed 4 bases at V and 6 bases at J, leaving 3 bases unmatched. Germline V lookup: CDR1 SNHLY, CDR2 FYNNEI. Here the CDR3 reads CASSVLAGGSNEQFF. Written as DNA, the CDR3 is TGTGCCAGCAGTGTACTAGCGGGGGGGAGCAATGAGCAGTTCTTC.

This clone was seen only once. This chain links TRBV4-1 with TRBJ2-1; maybe TRBD2 (6 bases). The CDR3 is 17 residues long. V was pared by 0 bases and J by 7 bases, with 19 bases between. The V gene's germline CDR1 is MGHRA and CDR2 YSYEKL. This CDR3 is CASSQDARTTIPNEQFF. The CDR3 DNA reads TGCGCCAGCAGCCAAGATGCCCGGACTACGATTCCGAATGAGCAGTTCTTC.

Comment on this clone: A read error is possible here, since a much larger clone lies one base away. V usage is TRBV19 and J usage is TRBJ1-5; TRBD1 might be the D (5 bases). The CDR3 covers 14 residues. Trimming left V 5 bases short and J 7 bases short, with 15 bases between. CDR1 and CDR2 (germline): LNHDA, SQIVND (reference sequence). DNA of the CDR3: TGTGCCAGTAGTGTGGCAGGGAACAGCCAGCCCCAGCATTTT. Protein product: CASSVAGNSQPQHF. The complete variable domain, with remaining parts taken from reference TRBV19 and TRBJ1-5, reads DGGITQSPKYLFRKEGQNVTLSCEQNLNHDAMYWYRQDPGQGLRLIYYSQIVNDFQKGDIAEGYSVSREKKESFPLTVTSAQKNPTAFYLCASSVAGNSQPQHFGDGTRLSIL.

The chain carries TRBV2 and TRBJ2-3, with 7 bases identical to TRBD2. Trimming removed 6 bases from V and 0 bases from J; junction bases left unmatched: 15. The CDR3 has 18 residues. Germline V gene data show CDR1 as SNHLY and CDR2 as FYNNEI. The CDR3 is CASRNLRGKGSSTDTQYF. For the CDR3, the DNA is TGTGCCAGCAGAAACTTGCGGGGGAAGGGGTCTAGCACAGATACGCAGTATTTT.